This passage covers 25 T cell receptor beta chains from one sample sequenced in a study of human T cells and chemical hapten exposure. Time point indicated: healthy volunteer bleed at 2 weeks. Extraction of total RNA was performed on unfractionated whole blood. MiXCR, applied by TCRdb to the RACE reads, yields one record per CDR3 protein. The sample includes around 130,000 distinct CDR3 sequences, more than 7.5% of them seen just once. The sequencing sample was made of whole blood. These receptors all come from a male donor in good health. Some clones in this sample may be carry-over from other donors' samples.

The chain couples TRBV29-1 to TRBJ2-3, with TRBD2 matching over 9 bases. The CDR3 spans 14 residues. The V and J ends lost 3 bases and 7 bases, in that order; junction bases with no gene match: 8. Germline CDR1 SQVTM, CDR2 ANQGSEA. The CDR3 spells CSVDVSAGGNTQYF. Written as DNA, the CDR3 is TGCAGCGTTGACGTCAGCGCGGGGGGGAATACGCAGTATTTT.

This clonotype was detected only a few times. This sequence joins TRBV5-6 and TRBJ2-1; 10 positions agree with TRBD2. The CDR3 extends over 16 amino acids. Germline V gives CDR1 SGHDT, CDR2 YYEEEE. Trimming cost V 4 bases and J 7 bases; bases outside gene matches: 11. The CDR3 sequence is CASSGTIAGGLNEQFF. The CDR3, as DNA: TGTGCCAGCAGCGGGACTATAGCGGGAGGTCTGAATGAGCAGTTCTTC.

This rearrangement joins TRBV18 to TRBJ2-7; 9 bases line up with TRBD1. Germline V gives CDR1 KGHSH, CDR2 LQKENI. The CDR3 sequence is 15 residues long. The V gene end was trimmed by 5 bases and the J gene end by 2 bases; junction bases not matched to a gene: 7. Here the CDR3 reads CASSTTGGSPYEQYF. The CDR3 DNA is TGTGCCAGCTCAACCACAGGGGGCTCCCCCTACGAGCAGTACTTC.

A note on this clonotype: One end of the junction is discordant with germline, which a read error may explain. V usage is TRBV6-1 and J usage is TRBJ1-5; D unclear. CDR3 length: 14 amino acids. The germline gives CDR1 MNHNS, CDR2 SASEGT. The chain's CDR3 is CVSLYTSSNQPQHF. CDR3 sequence (DNA): TGTGTCAGCCTCTACACTTCTAGCAATCAGCCCCAGCATTTT.

In this sample, this clonotype turned up a few times. The J gene is TRBJ1-1, the V gene TRBV6-2 or TRBV6-3, with 9 bases identical to TRBD1. Germline trimming cut 6 bases from V and 1 base from J; bases unmatched to any gene: 6. The CDR3 contains 15 residues. The germline CDR1 and CDR2 sequences are MNHEY and SVGEGT. CDR3 sequence (DNA): TGTGCCAGCAGATACACAGGGGGCTGGAACACTGAAGCTTTCTTT. The encoded protein is CASRYTGGWNTEAFF.

The chain has TRBV29-1 and TRBJ2-3; 8 bases match TRBD2. Germline V CDR1 and CDR2: SQVTM, ANQGSEA. The length of the CDR3 is 15 residues. V dropped 7 bases and J dropped 0; count of bases not matched to a gene: 9. The CDR3 is CSAREGRESTDTQYF. The CDR3 coding sequence is TGCAGCGCCCGGGAGGGGCGGGAGAGCACAGATACGCAGTATTTT.

This clonotype was observed at least ten times. The chain carries TRBV5-1 and TRBJ2-1; 10 bases are shared with TRBD2. Trimming took 1 base from V and 7 from J; bases not matched to a gene: 5. The CDR3 spans 15 residues. Germline assignment: CDR1 SGHRS and CDR2 YFSETQ. The CDR3 here is CASSLRLAGENEQFF. CDR3 nucleotide sequence: TGCGCCAGCAGCTTGAGGCTAGCGGGGGAAAATGAGCAGTTCTTC.

The J gene is TRBJ2-1, the V gene TRBV30; D is unclear. The germline V gene encodes CDR1 GTSNPN and CDR2 SVGIG (reference sequence). The V end was cut by 3 bases, the J end by 5 bases, with 8 bases between. There are 12 residues in the CDR3. CDR3 residues: CAWSQQHNEQFF. Here the CDR3 DNA reads TGTGCCTGGAGCCAACAGCACAATGAGCAGTTCTTC. Drawing the rest from reference TRBV30 and TRBJ2-1, the complete variable domain is SQTIHQWPATLVQPVGSPLSLECTVEGTSNPNLYWYRQAAGRGLQLLFYSVGIGQISSEVPQNLSASRPQDRQFILSSKKLLLSDSGFYLCAWSQQHNEQFFGPGTRLTVL.

The chain links TRBV27 to TRBJ2-3; D remains unclear. This CDR3 is 14 amino acids long. The germline V and J ends were trimmed by 2 bases and 6 bases, with 12 bases remaining between them. Germline V gene lookup returns CDR1 MNHEY and CDR2 SMNVEV (reference sequence). The CDR3 region is CASSLAPSSDTQYF. CDR3 bases: TGTGCCAGCAGTTTAGCCCCTAGTTCGGATACGCAGTATTTT.

V is TRBV6-2 or TRBV6-3 and J is TRBJ2-7, with D perhaps matching TRBD2 (5 bases). V was trimmed by 7 bases and J by 4 bases, leaving 11 bases between them. This CDR3 is built from 12 residues. Germline lookup yields CDR1 MNHEY and CDR2 SVGEGT. The CDR3 nucleotides read TGTGCCAGCACCGGACTTTATTACGAGCAGTACTTC. Its translation: CASTGLYYEQYF.

Ten or more counts support this clonotype. The chain is built from TRBV27 and TRBJ1-2, with D tentatively TRBD1 (5 bases). The CDR3 spans 13 residues. Per germline, CDR1 MNHEY and CDR2 SMNVEV (reference sequence). The V end was cut by 3 bases, the J end by 3 bases, with 8 bases between. CDR3 nucleotides: TGTGCCAGCAGTTTGGCGGGGCACTATGGCTACACCTTC. Its protein product is CASSLAGHYGYTF.

In this sample, this clonotype turned up many times. The chain is built from TRBV4-1 and TRBJ2-7; the match to TRBD1 covers 9 bases. The germline gives CDR1 MGHRA, CDR2 YSYEKL. CDR3 length: 15 amino acids. V shed 3 bases and J 5 bases; nucleotides not matched to a gene: 8. In DNA, the CDR3 is TGCGCCAGCAGCCACCCGGGACAGGGTATCGACGAGCAGTACTTC. Its protein product is CASSHPGQGIDEQYF.

This clonotype was detected many times. The chain employs TRBV29-1 and TRBJ2-7, with TRBD2 identical over 9 bases. Germline V gene sequence: CDR1 SQVTM, CDR2 ANQGSEA. CDR3 length: 14 amino acids. V dropped 6 bases and J dropped 0; count of bases not matched to a gene: 6. The DNA for the CDR3 is TGCAGCGTGGGGCCTAGCGGGAACTCCTACGAGCAGTACTTC. As protein: CSVGPSGNSYEQYF.

This chain connects TRBV3-1 to TRBJ2-1; 15 nucleotides align to TRBD2. V dropped 0 bases and J dropped 0; count of bases not matched to a gene: 0. The germline V gene encodes CDR1 LGHDT and CDR2 YNNKEL (reference sequence). This CDR3 has 18 amino acids. The CDR3 bases are TGTGCCAGCAGCCAAGAGGGACTAGCGGGAGGCTCCTACAATGAGCAGTTCTTC. This translates into CASSQEGLAGGSYNEQFF.

V usage is TRBV7-9 and J usage is TRBJ1-2; TRBD1 is a possible D gene (6 bases). V lost 4 bases to trimming and J lost 4 bases, with 19 bases between them. The CDR3 totals 16 residues. Looked up from germline, CDR1 is SEHNR and CDR2 is FQNEAQ (reference sequence). This CDR3 is CASSSVGTLGGYGYTF. The CDR3 DNA sequence: TGTGCCAGCAGCTCCGTAGGGACACTCGGCGGCTATGGCTACACCTTC.

This clonotype was recorded many times. The chain employs TRBV4-1 and TRBJ1-5; D is uncertain. V lost 0 bases and J lost 5, with 11 bases in between. Per germline, CDR1 MGHRA and CDR2 YSYEKL. The CDR3 runs to 15 residues. Here the CDR3 DNA reads TGCGCCAGCAGCCAAGATTCACCTTTCTATCAGCCCCAGCATTTT. It translates to CASSQDSPFYQPQHF.

The rearrangement joins TRBV2 to TRBJ2-7; D is ambiguous. The CDR3 loop spans 14 amino acids. The V end was cut by 3 bases, the J end by 0 bases, with 9 bases between. Germline V gene data show CDR1 as SNHLY and CDR2 as FYNNEI. The CDR3 bases are TGTGCCAGCAGTGAGAAAGGGTTCTCCTACGAGCAGTACTTC. Translating it yields CASSEKGFSYEQYF.

The gene calls are TRBV12-3 or TRBV12-4 and TRBJ1-1; D is undetermined. V gave up 3 bases and J gave up 1 base, with 6 bases separating them. This CDR3 region has 13 residues. The CDR3 sequence: CASSLLRNTEAFF. The CDR3 DNA reads as TGTGCCAGCAGTTTGTTAAGGAACACTGAAGCTTTCTTT.

The chain employs TRBV27 and TRBJ2-1, with TRBD2 matching 12 bases. There are 14 residues in the CDR3. With 4 bases clipped from V and 9 bases from J, the junction kept 4 bases outside the gene matches. The germline CDR1 and CDR2 sequences are MNHEY and SMNVEV (reference sequence). The CDR3 DNA is TGTGCCAGCAGTTATCTAGCGGGAGGGCGTGAGCAGTTCTTC. Its protein is CASSYLAGGREQFF.

Note on this clonotype: A much larger clone lies a single base off, so this may be a read error. The chain couples TRBV25-1 to TRBJ1-4; the D gene is possibly TRBD1 (6 bases). Germline CDR1 MGHDK, CDR2 SYGVNS. The CDR3 totals 17 residues. CDR3 loop: CASNEWKGGRANEKLFF. The CDR3 coding sequence is TGTGCCAGCAATGAATGGAAGGGGGGCCGTGCTAATGAAAAACTGTTTTTT.

There are a few counts of this clonotype. The rearrangement joins TRBV12-3 or TRBV12-4 to TRBJ1-4, with 9 bases that match TRBD1. J gave up 14 bases and V 7 bases, and 17 bases lay outside the gene matches. CDR3 size: 15 residues. Here the CDR3 DNA reads TGTGCCAGCACTGGGACAGGGAGGGGCTCCGGCTGGCTGTTTTTT. Translating it yields CASTGTGRGSGWLFF.

The gene calls are TRBV12-5 and TRBJ2-7; no clear D gene. Trimming removed 1 base from V and 0 bases from J, with 4 bases in between. Germline CDR1 is LGHNT and CDR2 is FRNRAP. CDR3 length equals 13 residues. The CDR3 reads CASGLASSYEQYF. The CDR3 coding sequence is TGTGCTAGTGGTTTGGCTAGCTCCTACGAGCAGTACTTC.

This clonotype appeared a few times. The chain has TRBV21-1 and TRBJ1-1; TRBD1, as called in the table, went unchecked against the DNA. TRBV21-1 is recorded as a pseudogene. This CDR3 is 17 amino acids long. The CDR3 is CASRQNDLGQMNTEAFF. The CDR3 DNA is TGTGCCAGCAGACAGAACGACCTGGGACAGATGAACACTGAAGCTTTCTTT.

This clonotype was picked up a small number of times. The chain carries TRBV5-6 and TRBJ2-3; D ambiguous. This CDR3 contains 12 residues. Trimming shortened V by 1 base and J by 5 bases, and 5 bases separated the two germline ends. CDR1 is SGHDT, CDR2 YYEEEE, per germline. CDR3 coding DNA: TGTGCCAGCAGCTTGTTCGGAGATACGCAGTATTTT. This gives the protein CASSLFGDTQYF.

This clonotype was detected ten times or more. The chain recombines TRBV10-3 with TRBJ2-7; 7 bases fit TRBD1. Germline CDR1 and CDR2: ENHRY and SYGVKD. The CDR3 is 12 amino acids. Unmatched junction bases numbered 2, after V lost 6 bases and J lost 3 bases. The CDR3 spells CAISGTDYEQYF. For the CDR3, the DNA is TGTGCCATCAGCGGGACAGACTACGAGCAGTACTTC.